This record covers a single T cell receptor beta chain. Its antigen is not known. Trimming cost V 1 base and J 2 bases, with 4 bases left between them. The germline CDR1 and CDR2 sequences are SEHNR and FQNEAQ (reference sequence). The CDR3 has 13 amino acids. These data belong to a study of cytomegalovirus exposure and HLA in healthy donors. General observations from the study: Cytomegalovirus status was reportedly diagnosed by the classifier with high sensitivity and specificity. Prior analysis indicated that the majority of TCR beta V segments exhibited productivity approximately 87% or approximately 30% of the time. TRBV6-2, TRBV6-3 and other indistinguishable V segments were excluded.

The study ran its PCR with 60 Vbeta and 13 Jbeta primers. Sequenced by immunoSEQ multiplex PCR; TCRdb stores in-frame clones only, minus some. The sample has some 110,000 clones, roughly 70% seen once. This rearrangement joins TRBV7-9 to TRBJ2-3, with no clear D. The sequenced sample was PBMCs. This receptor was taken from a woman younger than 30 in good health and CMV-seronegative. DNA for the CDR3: TGTGCCAGCAGCTTAGTAATCACAGATACGCAGTATTTT. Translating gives CASSLVITDTQYF.